This T cell receptor beta chain was retrieved from a study of Ad26.COV2.S vaccination and SARS-CoV-2 variants. This CDR3 region has 16 residues. V gave up 2 bases and J gave up 2 bases, with 15 bases separating them. The V gene's germline CDR1 is SGHVS and CDR2 FQNEAQ. Treatment in this sample: some 19 received Ad26.COV2.S at low or high dose, single or two shots; roughly five received placebo; per-sample allocation not given. Following the first vaccine or placebo injection, samples were taken on day 63. Ad26 vector vaccine expressed Wuhan-strain SARS-CoV-2 spike. Here immunoSEQ multiplex PCR was the method, and the copy in TCRdb shows in-frame clones only, minus some. Of under 550,000 clones listed, 70% to 90% are singletons.

The sample in question was peripheral blood, obtained in a trial of Ad26.COV2.S vaccine versus placebo. V is TRBV7-8 and J is TRBJ2-5, with unresolved D. The receptor was derived from a person aged 18-60 years who received the Ad26.COV2.S COVID-19 vaccine or a placebo. This CDR3 reads CASSLFISRAQETQYF. The CDR3 DNA follows: TGTGCCAGCAGCTTATTTATCTCCCGGGCACAAGAGACCCAGTACTTC.